This T cell receptor (beta chain) was documented in a study of human T cells and chemical hapten exposure. Study-level background: Patch tests containing 0.01% DPC, applied to the upper back, were read at 6 days.

Individual cDNA molecules in this library carried unique molecular identifiers. TCRdb re-called the RACE reads with MiXCR, one entry per CDR3 protein. This sample has 180,000 or so distinct CDR3 sequences, with about 14% found just once. General study points: Among TCRs, those above 1 in 1000 frequency were unaffected by DPC sensitization.

Regarding this clonotype: Its antigen remains unidentified.

The time point: patch test 1, 2 weeks after DPC sensitization. Treatment of the sample: therapeutic diphenylcyclopropenone sensitization with weekly scalp DPC. Total RNA was isolated from whole blood that had not been fractionated. The material sequenced was whole blood, taken in connection with sensitization to the hapten diphenylcyclopropenone (DPC). The TCR comes from a woman aged 30 to 39 with alopecia areata. Some clones in this sample may be carry-over from other donors' samples.

CDR3 DNA: TGTGCCAGCAGCTTATCCCCTACGGGACAGGGGTACGAGCAGTACTTC. Translated, it gives CASSLSPTGQGYEQYF. J is TRBJ2-7 and V is TRBV7-6; 10 bases are a match to TRBD1. Germline CDR1 is SGHVS and CDR2 is FNYEAQ. The CDR3 is 16 residues long. J lost 4 bases, V lost 2 bases, and 8 bases had no gene match. Variable domain in full (rest from reference TRBV7-6 and TRBJ2-7): GAGVSQSPRYKVTKRGQDVALRCDPISGHVSLYWYRQALGQGPEFLTYFNYEAQQDKSGLPNDRFSAERPEGSISTLTIQRTEQRDSAMYRCASSLSPTGQGYEQYFGPGTRLTVT.